The 14 T cell receptor beta chains presented below share a single source sample, sequenced in a study of T cells in Graves' hyperthyroidism and ophthalmopathy. RNA transcripts served as the template for amplifying TCR beta CDR3 regions. HTBI primers drove first-round RT-PCR of the TCR CDR3. TCRdb processed the multiplex PCR reads anew with MiXCR; each CDR3 protein has one entry. Here the sample spans 750,000 to 950,000 distinct CDR3 sequences, roughly 40% being singletons. The sample taken for sequencing was blood. Receptor source: a man younger than 35 with Graves' hyperthyroidism.

At least ten counts were recorded for this clonotype. The V call is TRBV29-1, the J call TRBJ2-5; D assignment may be TRBD1 or TRBD2 (6 bases each). Trimming shortened V by 1 base and J by 1 base, and 10 bases separated the two germline ends. The CDR3 has 14 amino acids. Germline loops: CDR1 SQVTM, CDR2 ANQGSEA. The CDR3 nucleotides read TGCAGCGTTGAAGGACAGGAGGGCCAAGAGACCCAGTACTTC. It encodes CSVEGQEGQETQYF. The full variable domain, with the rest looked up from reference TRBV29-1 and TRBJ2-5, is SAVISQKPSRDICQRGTSLTIQCQVDSQVTMMFWYRQQPGQSLTLIATANQGSEATYESGFVIDKFPISRPNLTFSTLTVSNMSPEDSSIYLCSVEGQEGQETQYFGPGTRLLVL.

Ten or more counts support this clonotype. The chain is built from TRBV7-3 and TRBJ1-1; D not certain. The V gene lost 5 bases and the J gene lost 4 bases, with 14 bases spanning the gap. This CDR3 region has 14 residues. The V gene's germline CDR1 is SGHTA and CDR2 FQGTGA. CDR3 sequence reads: CASSGRADGTEAFF. Written as DNA, the CDR3 is TGTGCCAGCAGCGGCCGGGCTGACGGCACTGAAGCTTTCTTT.

This clonotype has at least ten counts. The V and J genes are TRBV12-3 or TRBV12-4 and TRBJ1-4, with D maybe TRBD1 (6 bases). The CDR3 sequence is 12 residues long. Between the trimmed V and J ends, which lost 5 bases and 11 bases, there was a span of 12 bases. The CDR3 here is CASSPDQGKLFF. CDR3 DNA sequence: TGTGCCAGCAGTCCCGACCAGGGGAAACTGTTTTTT.

The chain uses TRBV9 and TRBJ1-1; D uncertain. CDR3 size: 14 residues. Per the germline V gene, CDR1 is SGDLS and CDR2 is YYNGEE. The V end was cut by 2 bases, the J end by 3 bases, with 11 bases between. DNA for the CDR3: TGTGCCAGCAGCGTTGGACCTAAGGACACTGAAGCTTTCTTT. Translating it yields CASSVGPKDTEAFF. The full variable domain, its missing parts supplied by reference TRBV9 and TRBJ1-1, is DSGVTQTPKHLITATGQRVTLRCSPRSGDLSVYWYQQSLDQGLQFLIQYYNGEERAKGNILERFSAQQFPDLHSELNLSSLELGDSALYFCASSVGPKDTEAFFGQGTRLTVV.

The V call is TRBV7-9, the J call TRBJ2-5; TRBD1 might be the D (6 bases). V was pared by 3 bases and J by 7 bases, with 15 bases between. This CDR3 is built from 14 residues. Germline lookup yields CDR1 SEHNR and CDR2 FQNEAQ (reference sequence). CDR3 protein: CASSFRGTTWTQYF. DNA for the CDR3: TGTGCCAGCAGCTTCCGAGGGACAACTTGGACCCAGTACTTC.

This clonotype was recorded at least ten times. One junction end disagrees with the germline gene, perhaps due to a read error. The genes are TRBV24-1 and TRBJ1-2; D not resolved. CDR1 is KGHDR, CDR2 SFDVKD, per germline. This CDR3 spans 9 amino acids. CDR3 sequence: CATSVGRGF. CDR3 sequence (DNA): TGTGCCACCAGTGTTGGCCGTGGCTTC.

The chain links TRBV29-1 to TRBJ2-3; TRBD1 matches at 8 bases. The CDR3 is 14 residues long. V gave up 7 bases and J gave up 6 bases; unmatched junction bases: 12. Germline V gene data show CDR1 as SQVTM and CDR2 as ANQGSEA. The CDR3 is CSGEDRGESDTQYF. CDR3 coding DNA: TGCAGCGGCGAAGACAGGGGCGAGAGTGATACGCAGTATTTT.

With regard to this clonotype: This may come from a read error, since a much larger clone is one base off. This chain links TRBV7-9 with TRBJ1-1, with D maybe TRBD1 (5 bases). The CDR3 has 14 residues. The germline V gene encodes CDR1 SEHNR and CDR2 FQNEAQ (reference sequence). The DNA for the CDR3 is TGTGCCGGCAGCTTGAAAGGGGCCGGTGACGAAGCTTTCTTT. Protein sequence: CAGSLKGAGDEAFF.

This clonotype was detected a few times. The chain is built from TRBV6-5 and TRBJ1-2; D is unclear. V lost 6 bases to trimming and J lost 2 bases, with 10 bases between them. This CDR3 contains 13 residues. Germline V lookup: CDR1 MNHEY, CDR2 SVGAGI. CDR3 nucleotides: TGTGCCAGCAGAACAGTTTCCAACTATGGCTACACCTTC. Amino acids: CASRTVSNYGYTF.

This clonotype was observed many times. V usage is TRBV19 and J usage is TRBJ1-5; no firm D call. This CDR3 comprises 15 residues. Trimming removed 1 base at V and 6 bases at J, with 13 bases between. The germline CDR1 and CDR2 sequences are LNHDA and SQIVND (reference sequence). CDR3 amino acids: CASSIGGRLGQPQHF. DNA of the CDR3: TGTGCCAGTAGTATAGGTGGCCGTCTCGGTCAGCCCCAGCATTTT.

The chain combines TRBV25-1 with TRBJ2-6; 7 bases map to TRBD1. Germline lookup yields CDR1 MGHDK and CDR2 SYGVNS. The CDR3 has 17 amino acids. The V and J ends lost 4 bases and 0 bases, in that order; junction bases with no gene match: 6. The DNA for the CDR3 is TGTGCCAGCAGTGGATTAAGACAGGGCTCTGGGGCCAACGTCCTGACTTTC. It codes for CASSGLRQGSGANVLTF.

This clonotype was observed a handful of times. This chain links TRBV19 with TRBJ2-7; 12 nucleotides line up with TRBD2. V shed 3 bases and J 3 bases; nucleotides not matched to a gene: 9. The germline CDR1 and CDR2 sequences are LNHDA and SQIVND (reference sequence). The CDR3 loop spans 17 amino acids. The CDR3 bases are TGTGCCAGTAGTATTGGGCTAGCGGGGGGGCCAAACTACGAGCAGTACTTC. Translating it yields CASSIGLAGGPNYEQYF.

This clonotype was detected only a few times. One base away lies a much larger clone, so this may be a sequencing read error. This chain uses TRBV29-1 with TRBJ2-7, with D unresolved. V shed 4 bases and J shed 5 bases, with 12 bases lying between them. CDR1 and CDR2 from the germline V gene are SQVTM and ANQGSEA. The CDR3 is 12 amino acids. This CDR3 reads CSVVEQDHEQYF. The CDR3 nucleotides are TGCAGCGTTGTCGAGCAGGACCACGAGCAGTACTTC.

The gene calls are TRBV25-1 and TRBJ1-2, with 8 bases that match TRBD1. CDR3 length: 14 residues. Germline V gene data show CDR1 as MGHDK and CDR2 as SYGVNS. V trimming: 2 bases; J trimming: 4 bases; junction bases outside the gene matches: 3. The CDR3 DNA reads as TGTGCCAGCAGTGAACGTACAGGGGGCTATGGCTACACCTTC. Its protein product is CASSERTGGYGYTF.